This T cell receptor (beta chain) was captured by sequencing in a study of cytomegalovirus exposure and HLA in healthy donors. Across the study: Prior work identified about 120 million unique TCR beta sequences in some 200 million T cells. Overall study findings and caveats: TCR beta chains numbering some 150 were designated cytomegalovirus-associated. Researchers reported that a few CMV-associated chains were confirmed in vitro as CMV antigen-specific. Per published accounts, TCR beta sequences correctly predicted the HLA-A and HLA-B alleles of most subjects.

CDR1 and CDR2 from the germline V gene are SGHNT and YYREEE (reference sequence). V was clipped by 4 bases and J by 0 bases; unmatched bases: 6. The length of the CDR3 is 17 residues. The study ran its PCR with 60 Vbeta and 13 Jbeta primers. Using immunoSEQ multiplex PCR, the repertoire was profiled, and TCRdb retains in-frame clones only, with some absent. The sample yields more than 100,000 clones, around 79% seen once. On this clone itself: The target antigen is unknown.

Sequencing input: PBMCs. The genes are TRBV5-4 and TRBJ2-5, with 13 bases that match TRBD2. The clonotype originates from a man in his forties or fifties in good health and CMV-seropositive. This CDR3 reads CASSGGLAGTYQETQYF. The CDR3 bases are TGTGCCAGCAGCGGGGGACTAGCGGGGACCTACCAAGAGACCCAGTACTTC.